A selection of T cell receptor beta chains follows, all from one sample in a study of cytomegalovirus exposure and HLA in healthy donors. Libraries were prepared by immunoSEQ multiplex PCR; TCRdb keeps only in-frame clonotypes and omits some of them. This sample yields under 150,000 clones, of which around 82% are seen a single time; 5.4% belongs to the top ten. The material sequenced was PBMCs. All receptors come from a woman in her 30s in good health and CMV-seropositive. CDR3s include the opening cysteine and the closing phenylalanine or tryptophan. The order of the fields is D gene, clone size, J gene, V gene, CDR3 DNA, CDR3 protein. A D gene is named only where the DNA matches it firmly. Clone size is given for some rows only: seen once, a few or many times, or a class if the clone is expanded.

NA | NA | TRBJ1-4 | TRBV4-1 | TGCGCCAGCAGCCAAGTTACAATTAATGAAAAACTGTTTTTT | CASSQVTINEKLFF
TRBD1 | NA | TRBJ1-4 | TRBV14 | TGTGCCGGCAGCCCTAAAATAACAGGGGTGGAAAAACTGTTTTTT | CAGSPKITGVEKLFF
TRBD1 | NA | TRBJ1-1 | TRBV27 | TGTGCCAGCAGCTTACAACAGGGGCGCGACACTGAAGCTTTCTTT | CASSLQQGRDTEAFF
NA | few | TRBJ1-2 | TRBV5-6 | TGTGCCACCCTGGCCGTGGGCGTCACGATGGACTATGGCTACACCTTC | CATLAVGVTMDYGYTF
TRBD2 | NA | TRBJ2-3 | TRBV2 | TGTGCCAGCAGCCCCGGGACTAGCGCGGACACAGATACGCAGTATTTT | CASSPGTSADTDTQYF
TRBD1 | NA | TRBJ2-7 | TRBV6-5 | TGTGCCAGCAGTCGACAGGGCGTCTACGAGCAGTACTTC | CASSRQGVYEQYF
TRBD1 | few | TRBJ1-4 | TRBV5-1 | TGCGCCAGCAGCCCGGGACAGAATGGAGAAAAACTGTTTTTT | CASSPGQNGEKLFF
TRBD1 | NA | TRBJ1-2 | TRBV6-6 | TGTGCCGGCAGTTACTCGCAGGGGGCGCACGGCTACACCTTC | CAGSYSQGAHGYTF
NA | NA | TRBJ2-5 | TRBV30 | TGTGCCTGGAGTCCGGGACTCCTACTGGGAGAGACCCAGTACTTC | CAWSPGLLLGETQYF
NA | NA | TRBJ1-1 | TRBV11-3 | TGTGCCAGCAGCTTAACCTACAACACTGAAGCTTTCTTT | CASSLTYNTEAFF
TRBD2 | NA | TRBJ2-7 | TRBV7-3 | TGTGCCAGCAGCTTAACAGCGGGGTCCCTGGACGAGCAGTACTTC | CASSLTAGSLDEQYF
NA | NA | TRBJ1-1 | TRBV7-3 | TGTGCCAGCAGCTTAGGGGGGACGGTCACTGAAGCTTTCTTT | CASSLGGTVTEAFF
NA | NA | TRBJ1-1 | TRBV11-3 | TGTGCCAGCAGCTTAGGGCTGATGAACACTGAAGCTTTCTTT | CASSLGLMNTEAFF
NA | few | TRBJ2-1 | TRBV9 | TGTGCCAGCAGCCAAGGGACTCCCGTCTACAATGAGCAGTTCTTC | CASSQGTPVYNEQFF
NA | NA | TRBJ2-3 | TRBV7-9 | TGTGCCAGCGGGTCAGGGGATCCTAGCACAGATACGCAGTATTTT | CASGSGDPSTDTQYF
TRBD1 | NA | TRBJ2-3 | TRBV14 | TGTGCCAGCAGCCAAGATACAGGGGGCTTCGCAGATACGCAGTATTTT | CASSQDTGGFADTQYF
NA | NA | TRBJ1-1 | TRBV29-1 | TGCAGCCCTGGGTCAGGGACTGAAGCTTTCTTT | CSPGSGTEAFF
NA | NA | TRBJ1-2 | TRBV15 | TGTGCCACCAGCAGAGTTTTACAGGACGACTATGGCTACACCTTC | CATSRVLQDDYGYTF
NA | few | TRBJ1-4 | TRBV23-1 | TGCGCCAGCAGTCAAAGGGGTCCTAAAAGTAATGAAAAACTGTTTTTT | CASSQRGPKSNEKLFF
TRBD1 | NA | TRBJ1-1 | TRBV7-9 | TGTGCCAGCAGTCGGGACAGGGGGTGGTACACTGAAGCTTTCTTT | CASSRDRGWYTEAFF
TRBD1 | NA | TRBJ2-5 | TRBV2 | TGTGCCAGCAGTGATCCGGGACAGGGCCAAGAGACCCAGTACTTC | CASSDPGQGQETQYF
NA | NA | TRBJ1-6 | TRBV25-1 | TGTGCCAGCACGAGGGACAATGCGGCTTCACCCCTCCACTTT | CASTRDNAASPLHF
TRBD2 | NA | TRBJ2-7 | TRBV15 | TGTGCCACCAGCACCCCCCTGGGGGGGGAAGGCTCCTACGAGCAGTACTTC | CATSTPLGGEGSYEQYF
TRBD1 | NA | TRBJ2-1 | TRBV27 | TGTGCCAGCAGTCCAACGGGACAGGGGGCGGTTGAGCAGTTCTTC | CASSPTGQGAVEQFF
NA | NA | TRBJ2-5 | TRBV5-1 | TGCGCCAGCAGCCCAGAGGCGCAAGAGACCCAGTACTTC | CASSPEAQETQYF
NA | NA | TRBJ1-5 | TRBV27 | TGTGCCAGCAGTTTATCCGGGAGTCCCCGAGGCCAGCCCCAGCATTTT | CASSLSGSPRGQPQHF
NA | few | TRBJ1-6 | TRBV10-3 | TGTGCCATCAGTGAGTCGATTGGTTGGAGCTCCTATAATTCACCCCTCCACTTT | CAISESIGWSSYNSPLHF
NA | NA | TRBJ1-4 | TRBV18 | TGTGCCAGCTCACCACCATGGGCTCAAGAGGAAAAACTGTTTTTT | CASSPPWAQEEKLFF
TRBD2 | few | TRBJ2-7 | TRBV2 | TGTGCCAGCAGTGGGAGGACTAGCGGCTCCTACGAGCAGTACTTC | CASSGRTSGSYEQYF
NA | NA | TRBJ1-1 | TRBV5-1 | TGCGCCAGCAGCTTTTTCAGGGGCACTGAAGCTTTCTTT | CASSFFRGTEAFF
NA | NA | TRBJ1-2 | TRBV5-1 | TGCGCCAGCAGCTTGGACGGGGGATGGGATGGCTACACCTTC | CASSLDGGWDGYTF
NA | NA | TRBJ1-4 | TRBV7-8 | TGTGCCAGCAGCTCAACCTTGGGGGGGCAATTTGATCGGGCAACTAATGAAAAACTGTTTTTT | CASSSTLGGQFDRATNEKLFF
TRBD1 | NA | TRBJ2-7 | TRBV27 | TGTGCCAGCAGTAGGGACAGGGGTGAGACCTACGAGCAGTACTTC | CASSRDRGETYEQYF
TRBD2 | NA | TRBJ2-1 | TRBV4-2 | TGTGCCAGCAGCCACCTGAACGCGGGGGTGGGGGAGTTCTTC | CASSHLNAGVGEFF
TRBD1 | NA | TRBJ1-5 | TRBV30 | TGTGCCTGGAGTGTTAGGGGACAGGGGAATCAGCCCCAGCATTTT | CAWSVRGQGNQPQHF
TRBD2 | NA | TRBJ2-5 | TRBV19 | TGTGCCAGTAGTAGAGGACGGACTAGCGGGGTCCAAGAGACCCAGTACTTC | CASSRGRTSGVQETQYF
NA | NA | TRBJ2-3 | TRBV5-6 | TGTGCCAGCAGCTTGGGAGGGACTCCCAGCACAGATACGCAGTATTTT | CASSLGGTPSTDTQYF
NA | NA | TRBJ1-5 | TRBV4-1 | TGCGCCAGCAGCCAAGATGCGGTAGGACAGCCCCAGCATTTT | CASSQDAVGQPQHF
TRBD2 | few | TRBJ2-7 | TRBV7-9 | TGTGCCAGCAGCTTAGAGTCTAGCGGGGGGTACGAGCAGTACTTC | CASSLESSGGYEQYF
TRBD1 | NA | TRBJ2-5 | TRBV7-9 | TGTGCCAGCAGCTTAGCGGGCAGGGGGTACCAAGAGACCCAGTACTTC | CASSLAGRGYQETQYF
NA | few | TRBJ1-2 | TRBV5-4 | TGTGCCAGCAGCTTGGTAGGACAATGGTATGGCTACACCTTC | CASSLVGQWYGYTF